The following is a TCR beta chain sequence with its context. What it recognizes is unknown. Unmatched junction bases numbered 6, after V lost 6 bases and J lost 0 bases. CDR3 length: 14 amino acids. The germline V gene encodes CDR1 DFQATT and CDR2 SNEGSKA (reference sequence). This sample is drawn from a study of blood T cells in healthy people across ages. A sample-barcoded 5' primer and a J-beta primer mix were used in a second PCR of about 7 to 12 cycles. Via MiXCR, TCRdb re-called the 5' RACE reads, giving one row per CDR3 protein. Here the sample spans about 400,000 distinct CDR3 sequences, 45% to 65% being singletons. General observations from the study: The percentage of naive T cells correlated strongly with TCR beta diversity. PBMC samples, being unsorted, prevented any conclusive comparison of naive and antigen-experienced cells. In the absence of known donor CMV status, changes in expanded clonotypes were possibly confounded.

Specimen: blood. J is TRBJ2-3 and V is TRBV20-1, with TRBD2 matching over 7 bases. This TCR was recovered from a man between 60 and 75 years old in good health. The CDR3 bases are TGCAGTGCGGAGCGGGACGGGAGCACAGATACGCAGTATTTT. This gives the protein CSAERDGSTDTQYF.